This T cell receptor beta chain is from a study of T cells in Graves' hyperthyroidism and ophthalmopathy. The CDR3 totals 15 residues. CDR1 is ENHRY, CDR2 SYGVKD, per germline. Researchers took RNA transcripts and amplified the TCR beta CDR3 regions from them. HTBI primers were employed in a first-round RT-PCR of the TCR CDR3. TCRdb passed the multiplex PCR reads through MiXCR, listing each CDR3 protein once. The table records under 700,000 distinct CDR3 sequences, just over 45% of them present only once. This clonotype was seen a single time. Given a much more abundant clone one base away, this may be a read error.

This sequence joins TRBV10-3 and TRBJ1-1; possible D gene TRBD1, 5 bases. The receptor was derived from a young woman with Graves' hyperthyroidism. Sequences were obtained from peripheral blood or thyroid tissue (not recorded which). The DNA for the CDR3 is TGTGCCGTCAGGGTAGGGACCGCGCAGAACACTGAAGCTTTCTTT. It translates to CAVRVGTAQNTEAFF.